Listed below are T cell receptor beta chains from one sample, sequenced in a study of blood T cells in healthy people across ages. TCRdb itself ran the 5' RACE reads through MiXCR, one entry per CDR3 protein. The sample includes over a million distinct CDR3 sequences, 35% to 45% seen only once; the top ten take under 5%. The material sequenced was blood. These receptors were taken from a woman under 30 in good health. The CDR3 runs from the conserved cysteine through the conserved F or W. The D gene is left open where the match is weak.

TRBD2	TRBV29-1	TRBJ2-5	CSVDGLAGEQETQYF
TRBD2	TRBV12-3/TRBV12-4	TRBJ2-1	CASNTALREGDEQFF
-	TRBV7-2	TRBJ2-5	CASSLAGPQETQYF
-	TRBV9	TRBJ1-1	CASSYQQSTEAFF
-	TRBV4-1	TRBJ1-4	CASSQGDEKLFF
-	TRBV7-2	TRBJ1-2	CASRPASGYGYTF
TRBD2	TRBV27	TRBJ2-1	CAIGGAAVGDEQFF
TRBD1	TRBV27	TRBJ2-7	CASSFKTGQAYEQYF
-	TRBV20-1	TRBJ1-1	CSAGVHLVRDAEAFF
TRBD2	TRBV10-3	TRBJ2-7	CAIKDAGDEQYF
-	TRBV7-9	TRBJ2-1	CASSPIWDEQFF
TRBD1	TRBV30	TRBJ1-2	CARRKPGQGLYGYTF
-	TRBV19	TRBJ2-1	CASSLDIGYNEQFF
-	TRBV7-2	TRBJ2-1	CASSLSGSRYNEQFF
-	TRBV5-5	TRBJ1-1	CASSFAGATEAFF
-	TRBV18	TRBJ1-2	CASSPGGDDGYTF
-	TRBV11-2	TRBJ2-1	CASSYGGALRSPYNEQFF
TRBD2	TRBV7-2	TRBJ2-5	CAGSISLLAGRRNEQYF
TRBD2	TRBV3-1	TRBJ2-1	CASSEGLAGAFPYNEQFF
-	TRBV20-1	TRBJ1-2	CSATAGTRHGYTF
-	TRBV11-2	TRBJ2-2	CASSLDRFPFGELFF
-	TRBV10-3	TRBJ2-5	CAISEDSWEQYF
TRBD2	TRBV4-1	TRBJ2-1	CASSQALIAGGGNEQFF
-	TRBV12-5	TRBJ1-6	CASGLATAGSPLHF
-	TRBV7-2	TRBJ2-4	CASSFGGVLAKNIQYF
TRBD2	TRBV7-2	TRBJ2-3	CASSGEGLATDTQYF
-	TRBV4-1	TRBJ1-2	CASSQVEGEPAYGYTF
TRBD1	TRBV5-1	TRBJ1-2	CASRGTGEVNYGYTF
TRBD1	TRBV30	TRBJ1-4	CAGVDRGPEKLFF
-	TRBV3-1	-	CASSLYLGTEQYF
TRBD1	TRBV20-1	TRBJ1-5	CSASDRGRPNQPQHF
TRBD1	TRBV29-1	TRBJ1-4	CSVGHRGSNEKLFF
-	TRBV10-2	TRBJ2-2	CASSPQRGGGGELFF
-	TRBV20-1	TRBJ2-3	CSARVSLDTDTQYF
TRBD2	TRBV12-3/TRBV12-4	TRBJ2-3	CASQWTSGGFTDTQYF
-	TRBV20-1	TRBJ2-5	CSARPQGLVKETQYF
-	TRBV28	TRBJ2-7	CASSFGTPSYNEQYF
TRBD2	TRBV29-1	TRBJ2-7	CSVDNPSGGGYEQYF
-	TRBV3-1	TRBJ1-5	CASSLGRTNQPQHF
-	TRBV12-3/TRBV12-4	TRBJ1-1	CASSPTTAMNTEAFF
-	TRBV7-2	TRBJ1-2	CASSSSFTFHGYTF
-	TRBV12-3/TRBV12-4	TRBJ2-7	CASSVSRVLKPYVQYF
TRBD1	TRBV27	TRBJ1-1	CASLRQGHEAFF
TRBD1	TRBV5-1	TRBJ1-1	CASSLRPGGTQNTEAFF
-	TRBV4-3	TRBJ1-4	CASSHNRKQKLVF
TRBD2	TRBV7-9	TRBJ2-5	CASSPSGMNEQYF
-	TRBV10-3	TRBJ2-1	CAISERELYEQFF
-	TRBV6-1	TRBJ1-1	CASSEGRGSLNTEAFF
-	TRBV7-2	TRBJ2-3	CASSPLFARTDTQYF
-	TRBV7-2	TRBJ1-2	CASSLDFSNYGYTF
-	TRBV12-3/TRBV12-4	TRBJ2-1	CASSLAGGDFYEQFF
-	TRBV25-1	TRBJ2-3	CASSDPFTDTQYF
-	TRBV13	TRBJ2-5	CASSKGEEQYF
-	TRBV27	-	CASARPGSIQYF
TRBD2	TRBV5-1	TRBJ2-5	CASASGRALIRYF
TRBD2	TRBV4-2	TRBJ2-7	CASSPGISGKGTLYYEQYF
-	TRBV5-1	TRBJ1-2	CASSLARVLDGYTF
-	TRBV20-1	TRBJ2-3	CSARDPTGAPDTQYF
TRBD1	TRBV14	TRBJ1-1	CASSQGVWVTEAFF